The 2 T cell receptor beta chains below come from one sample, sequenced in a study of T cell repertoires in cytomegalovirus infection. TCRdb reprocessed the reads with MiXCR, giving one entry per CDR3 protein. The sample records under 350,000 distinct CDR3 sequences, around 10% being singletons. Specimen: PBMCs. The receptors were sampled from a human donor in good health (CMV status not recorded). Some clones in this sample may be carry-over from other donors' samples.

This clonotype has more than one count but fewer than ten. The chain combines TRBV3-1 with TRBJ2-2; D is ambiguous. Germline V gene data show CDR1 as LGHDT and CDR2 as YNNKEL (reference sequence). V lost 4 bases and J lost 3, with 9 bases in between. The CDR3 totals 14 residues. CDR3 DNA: TGTGCCAGCAGCCTCGACCTTTACACCGGGGAGCTGTTTTTT. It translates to CASSLDLYTGELFF.

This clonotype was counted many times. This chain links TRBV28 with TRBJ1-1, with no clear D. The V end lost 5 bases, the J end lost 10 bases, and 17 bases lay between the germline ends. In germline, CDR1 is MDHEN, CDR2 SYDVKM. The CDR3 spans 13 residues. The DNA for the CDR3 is TGTGCCAGCAGTGCCGGCTCCGTCCCAGGAGCTTTCTTT. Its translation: CASSAGSVPGAFF.